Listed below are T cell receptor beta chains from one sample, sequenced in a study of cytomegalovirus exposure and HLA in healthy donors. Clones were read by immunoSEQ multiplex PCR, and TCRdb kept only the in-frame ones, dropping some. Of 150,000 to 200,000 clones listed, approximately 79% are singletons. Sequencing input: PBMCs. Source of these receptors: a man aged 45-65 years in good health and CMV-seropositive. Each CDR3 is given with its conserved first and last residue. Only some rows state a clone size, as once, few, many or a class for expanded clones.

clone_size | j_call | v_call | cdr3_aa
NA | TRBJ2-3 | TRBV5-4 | CASISGGAISTDTQYF
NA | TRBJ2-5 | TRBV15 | CATSSGGVRETQYF
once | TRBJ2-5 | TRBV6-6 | CASSSGGGNQETQYF
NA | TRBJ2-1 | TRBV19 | CASSIRGLAGDEQFF
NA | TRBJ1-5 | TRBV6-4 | CASINMGTDSNQPQHF
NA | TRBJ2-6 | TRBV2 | CASSDGGENSGANVLTF
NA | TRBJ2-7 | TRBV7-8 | CASSPSSYEQYF
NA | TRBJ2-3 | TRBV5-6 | CASSWGLLKHGTQYF
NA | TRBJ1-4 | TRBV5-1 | CASREISTNEKLFF
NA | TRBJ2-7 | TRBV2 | CASSGGTGRSYEQYF
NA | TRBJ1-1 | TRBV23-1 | CASSQFREAFF
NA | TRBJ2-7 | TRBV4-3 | CASSQDIRGSGEQYF
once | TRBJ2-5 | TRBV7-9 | CASSQFEGGTQYF
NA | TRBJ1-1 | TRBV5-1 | CASSSDRVQNTEAFF
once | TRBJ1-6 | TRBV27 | CASGTGLSSPLHF
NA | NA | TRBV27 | CASISTLDRTYEQYF
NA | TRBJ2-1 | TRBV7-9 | CASSPGSGQFF
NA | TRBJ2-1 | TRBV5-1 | CASRDRGGNEQFF
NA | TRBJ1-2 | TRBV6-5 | CATIPSPGLVYGYTF
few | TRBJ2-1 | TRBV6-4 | CASSRTSTSGSSYNEQFF
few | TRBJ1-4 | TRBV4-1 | CASSQERSATNEKLFF
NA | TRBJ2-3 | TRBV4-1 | CASSQDGHKDTQYF
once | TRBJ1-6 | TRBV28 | CASSYSGRGGNSPLHF
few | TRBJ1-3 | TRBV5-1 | CASSPYRGDTIYF
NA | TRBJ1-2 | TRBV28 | CASSPMGEDYGYTF
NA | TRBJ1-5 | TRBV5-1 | CASSLGGQGDQPQHF
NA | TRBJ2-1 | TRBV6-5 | CASRKRGYNEQFF
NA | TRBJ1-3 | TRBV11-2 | CASRLDRRPGNTIYF
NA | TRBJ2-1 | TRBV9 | CASSVGPSGDEQFF
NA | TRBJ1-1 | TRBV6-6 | CASRQQGITEAFF
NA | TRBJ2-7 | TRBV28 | CASTRAGGASYEQYF
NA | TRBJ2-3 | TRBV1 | CTSRPTSGEADTQYF
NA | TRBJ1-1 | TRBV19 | CASGQGWGTEAFF
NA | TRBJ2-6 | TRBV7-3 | CASSAGGLGANVLTF
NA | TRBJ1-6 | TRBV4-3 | CASSQSTGANSPLHF
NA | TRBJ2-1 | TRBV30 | CAWSLDSYNEQFF
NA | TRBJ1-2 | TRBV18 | CASSSETPGSNYGYTF